The rows below give T cell receptor beta chains drawn from one sample of a study of shared clonotypes between healthy human individuals. The method was immunoSEQ multiplex PCR; TCRdb's version includes in-frame clones alone and lacks a portion of them. The sample lists 550,000 to 650,000 clones, around 96% occurring once. Sequencing used naive CD8+ T cells sorted from blood. All receptors come from a young woman in good health. The CDR3 runs from the conserved cysteine through the conserved F or W. D genes are given only for firm matches. The listing skips clone size in some rows; elsewhere it reads once, few, many or a size class.

>TRBJ1-5|TRBV27|NA|NA
CASSFSDNQPQHF
TGTGCCAGCAGTTTTTCTGATAATCAGCCCCAGCATTTT
>TRBJ1-3|TRBV15|NA|NA
CATSRASAFFSGNTIYF
TGTGCCACCAGCAGAGCCTCGGCGTTTTTCTCTGGAAACACCATATATTTT
>TRBJ1-5|TRBV27|NA|NA
CASSLFRGEQPQHF
TGTGCCAGCAGTTTATTCAGGGGCGAACAGCCCCAGCATTTT
>TRBJ2-7|TRBV10-2|NA|NA
CASSEALDEQYF
TGCGCCAGCAGTGAGGCCCTTGACGAGCAGTACTTC
>TRBJ2-7|TRBV28|NA|NA
CASSLILGLGYEQYF
TGTGCCAGCAGTTTAATCCTAGGATTAGGATACGAGCAGTACTTC
>TRBJ2-7|TRBV5-1|NA|NA
CASSLGQVPGTPVEQYF
TGCGCCAGCAGCTTGGGTCAGGTACCCGGAACTCCTGTCGAGCAGTACTTC
>TRBJ1-6|TRBV4-1|NA|once
CASSQSLLGPGDNSPLHF
TGCGCCAGCAGCCAAAGCCTGTTAGGGCCAGGGGATAATTCACCCCTCCACTTT
>TRBJ1-6|TRBV25-1|NA|NA
CASSELAGGRSPLHF
TGTGCCAGCAGTGAATTGGCGGGGGGCCGATCACCCCTCCACTTT
>TRBJ2-1|TRBV9|TRBD2|NA
CASSVVRQAGENEQFF
TGTGCCAGCAGCGTAGTACGCCAAGCGGGAGAGAATGAGCAGTTCTTC
>TRBJ2-2|TRBV6-1|NA|NA
CASSVGLTGELFF
TGTGCCAGCAGTGTGGGTTTGACCGGGGAGCTGTTTTTT
>TRBJ2-4|TRBV7-2|NA|NA
CASSSSANIQYF
TGTGCCAGCAGCAGCAGCGCGAACATTCAGTACTTC
>TRBJ1-5|TRBV19|NA|few
CASSIWDLRGQPQHF
TGTGCCAGTAGTATCTGGGACTTACGTGGTCAGCCCCAGCATTTT
>TRBJ2-2|TRBV13|TRBD2|NA
CASMPMTSGNTGELFF
TGTGCCAGCATGCCGATGACTAGCGGGAACACCGGGGAGCTGTTTTTT
>TRBJ2-7|TRBV11-2|TRBD1|NA
CASSRGAGTGFHEQYF
TGTGCCAGCAGCCGGGGGGCCGGGACAGGGTTTCACGAGCAGTACTTC
>TRBJ2-5|TRBV7-8|NA|NA
CASSSTTPGIETQYF
TGTGCCAGCAGCTCAACTACCCCCGGAATAGAGACCCAGTACTTC
>TRBJ2-7|TRBV29-1|NA|once
CSVIRPPDEQYF
TGCAGCGTAATCAGACCTCCTGACGAGCAGTACTTC
>TRBJ2-4|TRBV7-8|NA|NA
CASSPLEALAKNIQYF
TGTGCCAGCAGCCCACTGGAAGCCCTAGCCAAAAACATTCAGTACTTC
>TRBJ1-1|TRBV7-9|NA|once
CASSFEGVNTEAFF
TGTGCCAGCAGCTTTGAAGGGGTCAACACTGAAGCTTTCTTT
>TRBJ2-3|TRBV13|NA|NA
CASRRDASGWDTQYF
TGTGCCAGCAGACGGGACGCCTCCGGGTGGGATACGCAGTATTTT
>TRBJ2-7|TRBV28|NA|NA
CASSLRGARLEQYF
TGTGCCAGCAGTTTACGAGGGGCCCGCCTTGAGCAGTACTTC
>TRBJ2-7|TRBV7-8|TRBD2|NA
CASSLGGGLDYEQYF
TGTGCCAGCAGCTTAGGGGGAGGGTTGGACTACGAGCAGTACTTC
>TRBJ2-7|TRBV27|NA|NA
CASSLNGRGSYEQYF
TGTGCCAGCAGTTTAAATGGCAGGGGTTCCTACGAGCAGTACTTC
>TRBJ1-1|TRBV9|NA|NA
CASSVAGVDYTEAFF
TGTGCCAGCAGCGTAGCTGGGGTGGATTACACTGAAGCTTTCTTT
>TRBJ2-6|TRBV28|NA|NA
CASSTWAGANVLTF
TGTGCCAGCAGTACCTGGGCTGGGGCCAACGTCCTGACTTTC
>TRBJ1-1|TRBV6-5|TRBD1|NA
CASRTGQGVSEAFF
TGTGCCAGCAGGACTGGACAGGGAGTATCGGAAGCTTTCTTT
>TRBJ2-3|TRBV27|NA|NA
CASTWGPYSTDTQYF
TGTGCCAGCACTTGGGGACCATATAGCACAGATACGCAGTATTTT
>TRBJ2-7|TRBV28|NA|NA
CASSLVGRRAYEQYF
TGTGCCAGCAGTTTAGTTGGCCGCAGGGCGTACGAGCAGTACTTC
>TRBJ1-1|TRBV6-1|NA|NA
CASRDVMNTEAFF
TGTGCCAGCAGGGACGTCATGAACACTGAAGCTTTCTTT
>TRBJ2-7|TRBV19|NA|NA
CASTDRHGPSHEQYF
TGTGCCAGTACAGACAGGCATGGGCCCAGCCACGAGCAGTACTTC
>TRBJ2-7|TRBV4-2|NA|NA
CASSQDQDEQYF
TGTGCCAGCAGCCAAGATCAGGACGAGCAGTACTTC
>TRBJ2-7|TRBV7-9|NA|NA
CASSLAGTETYEQYF
TGTGCCAGCAGCTTAGCCGGGACCGAGACCTACGAGCAGTACTTC